The source of this T cell receptor (beta chain) is a study of shared clonotypes between healthy human individuals. CDR1 is SGHDT, CDR2 YYEEEE, per germline. Trimming removed 4 bases from V and 7 bases from J; junction bases left unmatched: 9. The CDR3 sequence is 14 residues long. General study points: Sampling covered blood only; tissue repertoires likely differ.

The donor population consisted of healthy HIV-negative adults with no recent acute infections or vaccinations. Across several immunoSEQ plates, the genomic DNA of each subset was split evenly. In the authors' methods: Filtering was not the same, since immunoSEQ gave junction-only sequences without quality scores. Assay used: immunoSEQ multiplex PCR; TCRdb lists only in-frame clones, some missing. That table gives V, J and clone size, and the DNA gave D and trimming. This sample yields about 470,000 clones, of which roughly 77% are seen a single time; about 12% belongs to the top ten. This clone appeared a few times. The target antigen is unknown.

Sequenced material: PBMCs. The source is a woman in her thirties or forties in good health. Some clones in this sample may be carry-over from other donors' samples. This chain joins TRBV5-6 and TRBJ2-7; 9 bases map to TRBD1. The CDR3 region is CASSVGTGQGEQYF. CDR3 sequence (DNA): TGTGCCAGCAGCGTGGGGACAGGACAGGGGGAGCAGTACTTC.